The rows below give T cell receptor beta chains drawn from one sample of a study of OX40 agonist ivuxolimab in advanced cancers. The data were produced by immunoSEQ multiplex PCR, yet TCRdb's version contains in-frame clones alone and is incomplete. The sample lists approximately 70,000 clones; roughly nine tenths were seen once. Sequences were derived from CD4+ or CD8+ T cells sorted from blood, sampled in a trial of the OX40 agonist ivuxolimab. All receptors derive from an adult with an advanced solid tumor such as melanoma, head and neck, liver or kidney cancer. Each CDR3 is given with its conserved first and last residue. The order of the fields is V gene, J gene, clone size, D gene, CDR3 protein, CDR3 DNA. The D gene is left open where the match is weak. Rows give clone size only sometimes, using once, few, many, or a class for an expanded clone.

>TRBV18|TRBJ2-7|-|-
CASSPRRIYEQYF
TGTGCCAGCTCACCACGCAGGATCTACGAGCAGTACTTC
>TRBV9|TRBJ1-6|-|-
CASSPGDGPLSSPLHF
TGTGCCAGCAGCCCCGGAGACGGTCCTCTTTCTTCACCCCTCCACTTT
>TRBV9|TRBJ2-3|-|TRBD1
CASSVEGAGITDTQYF
TGTGCCAGCAGCGTAGAGGGGGCGGGCATCACAGATACGCAGTATTTT
>TRBV7-9|TRBJ1-1|-|TRBD1
CASSFYGTGGVLNTEAFF
TGTGCCAGCAGCTTTTACGGGACAGGGGGGGTTTTGAACACTGAAGCTTTCTTT
>TRBV5-1|TRBJ2-5|-|TRBD2
CASSLPGLAGETQYF
TGCGCCAGCAGCTTGCCAGGACTAGCGGGCGAGACCCAGTACTTC
>TRBV19|TRBJ2-1|-|-
CASSRSSVSYNEQFF
TGTGCCAGTAGTCGCTCTAGCGTCTCCTACAATGAGCAGTTCTTC
>TRBV10-3|TRBJ2-7|-|TRBD1
CAISEAGQGSHEQYF
TGTGCCATCAGTGAGGCGGGACAGGGGTCCCACGAGCAGTACTTC
>TRBV7-9|TRBJ2-7|-|TRBD2
CASSRLAGGYEQYF
TGTGCCAGCAGTAGGCTAGCGGGAGGCTACGAGCAGTACTTC
>TRBV5-6|TRBJ2-3|-|TRBD2
CASSLFGKTSASTDTQYF
TGTGCCAGCAGCTTGTTTGGCAAGACTAGCGCAAGCACAGATACGCAGTATTTT
>TRBV19|TRBJ2-3|-|-
CASSISDTQYF
TGTGCCAGTAGTATATCGGATACGCAGTATTTT
>TRBV6-5|TRBJ2-1|-|TRBD2
CASSYGAGAPNEQFF
TGTGCCAGCAGTTACGGAGCGGGAGCCCCCAATGAGCAGTTCTTC
>TRBV28|TRBJ2-2|-|TRBD2
CASSLLGRARMGGELFF
TGTGCCAGCAGTTTATTGGGGAGGGCCCGGATGGGCGGGGAGCTGTTTTTT
>TRBV28|TRBJ1-3|once|-
CASRGDGGGSGNTIYF
TGTGCCAGCAGGGGGGATGGAGGCGGCTCTGGAAACACCATATATTTT
>TRBV19|TRBJ2-3|-|-
CASSSSLASADTQYF
TGTGCCAGTAGTAGCTCCTTGGCCAGCGCAGATACGCAGTATTTT
>TRBV18|TRBJ2-5|-|TRBD1
CASSGTGQETQYF
TGTGCCAGCTCAGGGACAGGGCAAGAGACCCAGTACTTC
>TRBV7-9|TRBJ2-3|-|-
CASSLGLGPGGDTQYF
TGTGCCAGCAGCTTAGGCCTTGGGCCCGGCGGGGATACGCAGTATTTT
>TRBV30|TRBJ2-5|-|TRBD1
CAWPPGGQGGETQYF
TGTGCCTGGCCACCCGGGGGACAGGGGGGAGAGACCCAGTACTTC
>TRBV2|TRBJ2-1|once|-
CASSEARGPYNEQFF
TGTGCCAGCAGTGAAGCGCGGGGACCGTACAATGAGCAGTTCTTC
>TRBV27|TRBJ2-7|-|TRBD2
CASSLSRSGASYEQYF
TGTGCCAGCAGTTTATCGCGGAGCGGGGCCTCCTACGAGCAGTACTTC
>TRBV6-5|TRBJ2-7|-|TRBD2
CASSYPGLRYEQYF
TGTGCCAGCAGTTACCCGGGACTACGCTACGAGCAGTACTTC
>TRBV27|TRBJ2-2|-|-
CASSLTRQYTGELFF
TGTGCCAGCAGTTTAACCCGACAATACACCGGGGAGCTGTTTTTT
>TRBV10-2|TRBJ1-1|-|-
CATSEVEGEAFF
TGCGCCACCTCAGAGGTGGAAGGCGAAGCTTTCTTT
>TRBV19|TRBJ2-1|-|-
CASSMRLGSGSYNEQFF
TGTGCCAGTAGTATGAGACTAGGGTCGGGCTCCTACAATGAGCAGTTCTTC